Below are 6 T cell receptor beta chains sequenced from a single sample in a study of radiation and T cells in renal cell carcinoma. Regarding time point: baseline pretreatment blood. The sample's treatment: 15 Gy SBRT to primary tumor, nephrectomy 4 weeks later. Only in-frame clones appear in the TCRdb table, and some are missing; sequencing was by immunoSEQ multiplex PCR. The sample carries about 95,000 clones, less than 90% recorded once. Specimen: blood, collected from a patient whose treatment included radiotherapy and nephrectomy. Receptors were obtained from a man aged 50 to 60 with renal cell carcinoma.

DNA for the CDR3: TGTGCCAGCAGACCTTCGGACAGCCTATTCTACAATGAGCAGTTCTTC. Translated, it gives CASRPSDSLFYNEQFF. This chain uses TRBV27 with TRBJ2-1, with a tentative D call TRBD1 (6 bases). The CDR3 runs to 16 residues. The V end was cut by 6 bases, the J end by 3 bases, with 18 bases between. CDR1 is MNHEY and CDR2 is SMNVEV in the germline V gene (reference sequence).

The chain has TRBV5-1 and TRBJ2-1; D is tentatively TRBD1 or TRBD2 (6 bases each). V lost 2 bases to trimming and J lost 6 bases, with 15 bases between them. The CDR3 loop spans 15 amino acids. The germline V gene has CDR1 SGHRS and CDR2 YFSETQ. The CDR3 nucleotides read TGCGCCAGCAGCTTCCTACAGGGAGGCGTCAATGAGCAGTTCTTC. Protein product: CASSFLQGGVNEQFF.

The chain joins TRBV6-1 to TRBJ1-2; perhaps TRBD1 as D (5 bases). V was shortened by 1 base and J by 4 bases, with 13 bases between the two germline ends. The CDR3 covers 15 residues. Germline values: CDR1 MNHNS, CDR2 SASEGT. The CDR3: CASSEGGRRAYGYTF. In DNA form, the CDR3 reads TGTGCCAGCAGTGAAGGGGGTCGCAGGGCCTATGGCTACACCTTC.

In this sample, this clone turned up a few times. The chain uses TRBV5-1 and TRBJ2-7; 7 bases map to TRBD2. This CDR3 region has 15 residues. From germline, CDR1 is SGHRS and CDR2 YFSETQ. The V segment lost 0 bases and the J segment 4 bases; nucleotides outside the gene matches: 7. The CDR3 region is CASSLGSGITYEQYF. The CDR3 bases are TGCGCCAGCAGCTTGGGAAGCGGGATAACGTACGAGCAGTACTTC.

This clone was counted a single time. The chain employs TRBV27 and TRBJ2-7, with D maybe TRBD2 (5 bases). In germline, CDR1 is MNHEY, CDR2 SMNVEV (reference sequence). The CDR3 contains 14 residues. V lost 4 bases and J lost 0, with 10 bases in between. In DNA form, the CDR3 reads TGTGCCAGCAGTTCGGACTGGGGCTCCTACGAGCAGTACTTC. Encoded protein: CASSSDWGSYEQYF.

The chain is built from TRBV30 and TRBJ1-2; D not certain. The germline V and J ends were trimmed by 5 bases and 4 bases, with 17 bases remaining between them. Germline V CDR1 and CDR2: GTSNPN, SVGIG (reference sequence). The CDR3 is made up of 14 amino acids. CDR3 region: CAWLAPFKAYGYTF. The CDR3 nucleotides read TGTGCCTGGTTAGCCCCCTTTAAGGCCTATGGCTACACCTTC.